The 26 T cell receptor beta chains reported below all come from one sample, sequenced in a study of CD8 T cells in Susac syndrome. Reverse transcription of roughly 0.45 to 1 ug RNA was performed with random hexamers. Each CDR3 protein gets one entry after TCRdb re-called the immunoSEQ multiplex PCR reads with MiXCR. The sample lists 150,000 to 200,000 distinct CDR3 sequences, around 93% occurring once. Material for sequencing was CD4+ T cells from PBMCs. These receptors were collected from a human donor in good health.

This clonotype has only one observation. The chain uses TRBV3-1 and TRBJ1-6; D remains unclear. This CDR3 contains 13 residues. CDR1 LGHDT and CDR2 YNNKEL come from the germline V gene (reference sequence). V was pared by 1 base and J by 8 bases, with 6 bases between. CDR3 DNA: TGTGCCAGCAGCCAAGTAGAGGATTCACCCCTCCACTTT. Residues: CASSQVEDSPLHF.

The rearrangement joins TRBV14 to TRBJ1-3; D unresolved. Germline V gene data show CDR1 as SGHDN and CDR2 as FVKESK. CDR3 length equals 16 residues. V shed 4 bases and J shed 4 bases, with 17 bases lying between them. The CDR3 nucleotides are TGTGCCAGCAGCCCGCCGACCACCACATGGGGAAACACCATATATTTT. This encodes CASSPPTTTWGNTIYF.

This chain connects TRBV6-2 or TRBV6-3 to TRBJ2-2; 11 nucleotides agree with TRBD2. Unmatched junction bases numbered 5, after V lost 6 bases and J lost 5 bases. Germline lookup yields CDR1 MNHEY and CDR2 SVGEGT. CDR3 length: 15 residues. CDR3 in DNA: TGTGCCAGCAGGATAGCGGGGGGGTTGACCGGGGAGCTGTTTTTT. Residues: CASRIAGGLTGELFF.

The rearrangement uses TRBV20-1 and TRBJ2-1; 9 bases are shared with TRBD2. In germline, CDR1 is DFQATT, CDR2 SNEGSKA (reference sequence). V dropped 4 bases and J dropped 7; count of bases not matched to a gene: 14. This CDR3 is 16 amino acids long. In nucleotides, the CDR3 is TGCAGTGCTACAGGTGTTGCGGGGGGGCTTGGGAATGAGCAGTTCTTC. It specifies CSATGVAGGLGNEQFF.

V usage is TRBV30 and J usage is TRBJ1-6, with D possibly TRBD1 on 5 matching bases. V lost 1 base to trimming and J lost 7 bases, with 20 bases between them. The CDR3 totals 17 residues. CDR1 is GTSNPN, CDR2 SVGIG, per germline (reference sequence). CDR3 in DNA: TGTGCCTGGAGTGCGACAGCGTACGGCAGGGAAAATTCACCCCTCCACTTT. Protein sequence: CAWSATAYGRENSPLHF. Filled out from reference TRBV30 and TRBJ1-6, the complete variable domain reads SQTIHQWPATLVQPVGSPLSLECTVEGTSNPNLYWYRQAAGRGLQLLFYSVGIGQISSEVPQNLSASRPQDRQFILSSKKLLLSDSGFYLCAWSATAYGRENSPLHFGNGTRLTVT.

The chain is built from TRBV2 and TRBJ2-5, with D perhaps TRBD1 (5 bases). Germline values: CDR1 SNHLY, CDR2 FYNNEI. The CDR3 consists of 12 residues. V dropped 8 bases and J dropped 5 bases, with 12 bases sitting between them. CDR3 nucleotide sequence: TGTGCCAGCGGGGCAGGGAAGGAGACCCAGTACTTC. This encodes CASGAGKETQYF.

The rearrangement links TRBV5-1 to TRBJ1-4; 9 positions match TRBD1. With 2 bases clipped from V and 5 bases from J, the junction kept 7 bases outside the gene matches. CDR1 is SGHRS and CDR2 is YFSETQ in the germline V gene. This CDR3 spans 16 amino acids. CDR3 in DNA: TGCGCCAGCAGCTTACCCTCGACAGGGGGAAATGAAAAACTGTTTTTT. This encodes CASSLPSTGGNEKLFF.

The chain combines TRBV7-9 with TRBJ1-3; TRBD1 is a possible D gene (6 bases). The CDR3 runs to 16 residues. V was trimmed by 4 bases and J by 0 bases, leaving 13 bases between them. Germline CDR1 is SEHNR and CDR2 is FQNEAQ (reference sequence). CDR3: CASSSGGGISGNTIYF. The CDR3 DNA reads TGTGCCAGCAGCTCCGGGGGGGGCATCTCTGGAAACACCATATATTTT.

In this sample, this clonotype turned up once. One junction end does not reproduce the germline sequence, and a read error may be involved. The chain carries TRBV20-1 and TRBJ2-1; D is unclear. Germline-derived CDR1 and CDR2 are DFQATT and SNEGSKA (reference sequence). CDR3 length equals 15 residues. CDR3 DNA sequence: TGCCGTGCTAGAGAAAAAGGGCCCTTCTACAATGAGCAGTTCTTC. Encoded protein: CRAREKGPFYNEQFF.

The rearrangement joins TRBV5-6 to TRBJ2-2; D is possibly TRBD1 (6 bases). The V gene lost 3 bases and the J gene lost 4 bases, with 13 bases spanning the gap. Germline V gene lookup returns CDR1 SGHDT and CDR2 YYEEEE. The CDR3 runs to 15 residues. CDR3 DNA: TGTGCCAGCAGCTCCGAACAGGGTTTCACCGGGGAGCTGTTTTTT. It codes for CASSSEQGFTGELFF. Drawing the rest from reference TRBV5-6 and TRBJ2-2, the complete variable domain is DAGVTQSPTHLIKTRGQQVTLRCSPKSGHDTVSWYQQALGQGPQFIFQYYEEEERQRGNFPDRFSGHQFPNYSSELNVNALLLGDSALYLCASSSEQGFTGELFFGEGSRLTVL.

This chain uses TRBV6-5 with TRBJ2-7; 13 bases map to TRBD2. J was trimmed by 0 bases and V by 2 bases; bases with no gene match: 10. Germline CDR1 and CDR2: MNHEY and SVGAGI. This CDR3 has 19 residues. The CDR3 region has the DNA TGTGCCAGCAGTTACCCTAGACTAGCGGGGGGTTCCACCTCCTACGAGCAGTACTTC. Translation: CASSYPRLAGGSTSYEQYF.

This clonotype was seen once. The DNA for the CDR3 is TGTGCCAGCAGCCCCGGACAGCGGGGGGCCGGCCGGGTTGGAGAGACCCAGTACTTC. It is translated as CASSPGQRGAGRVGETQYF. The V call is TRBV4-2, the J call TRBJ2-5; TRBD2 agrees at 9 bases. The CDR3 has 19 residues. V shed 4 bases and J 4 bases; nucleotides not matched to a gene: 19. Germline-derived CDR1 and CDR2 are LGHNA and YNFKEQ.

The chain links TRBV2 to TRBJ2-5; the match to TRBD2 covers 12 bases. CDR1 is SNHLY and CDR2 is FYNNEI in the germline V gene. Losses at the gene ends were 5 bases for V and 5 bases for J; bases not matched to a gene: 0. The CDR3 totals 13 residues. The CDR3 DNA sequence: TGTGCCAGCAGTACTAGCGGGGGGGAGACCCAGTACTTC. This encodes CASSTSGGETQYF.

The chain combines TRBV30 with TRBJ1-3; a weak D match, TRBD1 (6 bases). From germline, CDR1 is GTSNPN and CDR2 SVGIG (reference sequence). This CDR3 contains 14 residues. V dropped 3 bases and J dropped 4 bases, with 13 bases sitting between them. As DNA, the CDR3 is TGTGCCTGGAGCTTTGGGGGCTCGGGAAACACCATATATTTT. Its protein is CAWSFGGSGNTIYF.

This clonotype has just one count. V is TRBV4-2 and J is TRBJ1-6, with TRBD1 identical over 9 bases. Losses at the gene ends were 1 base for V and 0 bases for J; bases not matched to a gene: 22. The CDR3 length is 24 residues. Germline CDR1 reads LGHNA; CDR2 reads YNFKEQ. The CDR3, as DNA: TGTGCCAGCAGCCAAGGGGGGGCTCAACCGGGGACAGGGTACCCGAGCTCCTATAATTCACCCCTCCACTTT. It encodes CASSQGGAQPGTGYPSSYNSPLHF.

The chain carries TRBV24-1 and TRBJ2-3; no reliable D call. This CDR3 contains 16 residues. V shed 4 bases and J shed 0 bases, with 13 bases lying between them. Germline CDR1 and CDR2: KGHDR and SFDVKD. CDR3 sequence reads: CATSDTDLPSTDTQYF. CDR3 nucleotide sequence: TGTGCCACCAGTGACACTGATCTACCCAGCACAGATACGCAGTATTTT.

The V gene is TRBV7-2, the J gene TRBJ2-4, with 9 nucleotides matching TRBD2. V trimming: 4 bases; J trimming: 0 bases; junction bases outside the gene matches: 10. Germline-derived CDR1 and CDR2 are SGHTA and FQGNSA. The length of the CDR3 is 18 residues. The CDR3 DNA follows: TGTGCCAGCAGCTATAGCGGGGGCGGCGGGGCAGCCAAAAACATTCAGTACTTC. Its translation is CASSYSGGGGAAKNIQYF.

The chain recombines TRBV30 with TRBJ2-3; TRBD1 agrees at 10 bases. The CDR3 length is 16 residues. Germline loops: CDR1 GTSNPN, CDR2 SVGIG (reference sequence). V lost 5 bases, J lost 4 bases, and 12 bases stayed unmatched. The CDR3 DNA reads TGTGCCTGGCAGCGGCCCGGGACAGGGGTCCCAGATACGCAGTATTTT. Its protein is CAWQRPGTGVPDTQYF.

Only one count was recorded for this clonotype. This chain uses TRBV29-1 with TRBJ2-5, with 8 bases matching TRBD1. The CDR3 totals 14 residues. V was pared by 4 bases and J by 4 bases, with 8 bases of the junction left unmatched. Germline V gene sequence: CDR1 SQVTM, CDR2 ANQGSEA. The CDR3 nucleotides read TGCAGCGTTGCCCTGGCAGGGGGCTCAGAGACCCAGTACTTC. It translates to CSVALAGGSETQYF.

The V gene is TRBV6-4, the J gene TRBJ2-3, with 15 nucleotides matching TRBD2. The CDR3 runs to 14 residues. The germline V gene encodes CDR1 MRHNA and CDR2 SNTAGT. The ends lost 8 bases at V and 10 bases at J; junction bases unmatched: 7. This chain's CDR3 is CASARTSGGAAQYF. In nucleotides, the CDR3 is TGTGCCAGCGCACGGACTAGCGGGGGGGCAGCGCAGTATTTT.

The CDR3 spells CATSRVAGGSSYNSPLHF. The CDR3 DNA sequence: TGTGCCACCAGCAGAGTTGCAGGTGGTAGCTCCTATAATTCACCCCTCCACTTT. J is TRBJ1-6 and V is TRBV15; D gene uncertain. With 1 base removed from V and 0 bases from J, the gap between germline ends came to 13 bases. Germline lookup yields CDR1 LNHNV and CDR2 YYDKDF (reference sequence). This CDR3 has 18 residues.

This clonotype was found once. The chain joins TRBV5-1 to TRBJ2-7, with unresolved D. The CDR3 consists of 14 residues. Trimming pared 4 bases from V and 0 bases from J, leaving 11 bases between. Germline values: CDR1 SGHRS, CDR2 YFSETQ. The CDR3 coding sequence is TGCGCCAGCAGCCCCTCTGTAACCTCCTACGAGCAGTACTTC. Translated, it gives CASSPSVTSYEQYF.

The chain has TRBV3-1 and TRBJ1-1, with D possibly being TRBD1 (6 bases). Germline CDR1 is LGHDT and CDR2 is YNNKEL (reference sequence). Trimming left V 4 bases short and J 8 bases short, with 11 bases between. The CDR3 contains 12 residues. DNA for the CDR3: TGTGCCAGCAGCCCTCCGGACAGAGAAGCTTTCTTT. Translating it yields CASSPPDREAFF.

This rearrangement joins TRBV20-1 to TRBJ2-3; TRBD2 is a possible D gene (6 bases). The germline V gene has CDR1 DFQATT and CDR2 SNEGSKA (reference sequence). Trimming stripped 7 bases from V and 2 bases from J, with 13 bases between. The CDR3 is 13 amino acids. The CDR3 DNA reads TGCAGTGGGTGGGGGACTTCCACAGATACGCAGTATTTT. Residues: CSGWGTSTDTQYF.

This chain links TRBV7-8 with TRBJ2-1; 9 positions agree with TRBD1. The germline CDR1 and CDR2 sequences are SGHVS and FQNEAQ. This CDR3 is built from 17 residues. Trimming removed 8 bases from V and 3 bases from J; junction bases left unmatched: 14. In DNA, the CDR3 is TGTGCCAGCTTTTTAAAGGGGTACAGGGGGCTCTACAATGAGCAGTTCTTC. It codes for CASFLKGYRGLYNEQFF.

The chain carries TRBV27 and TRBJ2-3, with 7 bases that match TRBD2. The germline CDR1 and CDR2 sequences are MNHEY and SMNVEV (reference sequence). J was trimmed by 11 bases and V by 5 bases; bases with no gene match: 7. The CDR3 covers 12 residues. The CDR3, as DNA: TGTGCCAGCAGTCCCCGGACTAGTAAGCAGTATTTT. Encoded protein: CASSPRTSKQYF.